This T cell receptor beta chain was sequenced during a study of T cell changes during pregnancy in multiple sclerosis. The protocol was immunoSEQ multiplex PCR, while the TCRdb copy is restricted to in-frame clones and leaves out a portion. The sample has around 70,000 clones, under 95% seen once. The CDR3 sequence is 14 residues long. The germline gives CDR1 SGHRS, CDR2 YFSETQ. Trimming cost V 5 bases and J 3 bases; bases outside gene matches: 4. The specimen was peripheral blood, collected after pregnancy. This TCR came from a female donor with multiple sclerosis, enrolled in a pregnancy study. This chain joins TRBV5-1 and TRBJ1-2, with 10 bases lining up with TRBD1. The CDR3 coding sequence is TGCGCCAGCAGTAGGGGACAGGGGTACTATGGCTACACCTTC. Its protein product is CASSRGQGYYGYTF.